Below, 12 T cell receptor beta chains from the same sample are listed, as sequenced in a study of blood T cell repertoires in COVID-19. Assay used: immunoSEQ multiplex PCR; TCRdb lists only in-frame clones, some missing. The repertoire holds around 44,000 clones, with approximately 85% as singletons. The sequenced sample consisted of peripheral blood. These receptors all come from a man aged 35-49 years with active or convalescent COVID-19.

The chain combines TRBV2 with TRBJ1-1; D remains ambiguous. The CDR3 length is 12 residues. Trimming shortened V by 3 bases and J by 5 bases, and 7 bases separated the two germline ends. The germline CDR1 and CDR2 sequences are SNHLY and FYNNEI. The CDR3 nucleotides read TGTGCCAGCAGTGAGCATGAGACTGAAGCTTTCTTT. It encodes CASSEHETEAFF.

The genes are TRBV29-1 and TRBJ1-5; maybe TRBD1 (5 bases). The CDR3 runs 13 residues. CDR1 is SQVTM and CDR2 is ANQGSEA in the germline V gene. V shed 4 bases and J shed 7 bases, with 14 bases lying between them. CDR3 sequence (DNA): TGCAGCGTTGCGGAGGGGATGAGGCAGCCCCAGCATTTT. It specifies CSVAEGMRQPQHF.

CDR3 sequence: CAWKQAYIGEAFF. DNA of the CDR3: TGTGCCTGGAAACAGGCGTACATTGGTGAAGCTTTCTTT. The genes are TRBV30 and TRBJ1-1, with D possibly matching TRBD1 (5 bases). The CDR3 is 13 amino acids. V shed 4 bases and J shed 7 bases, with 16 bases lying between them. Germline V gene data show CDR1 as GTSNPN and CDR2 as SVGIG (reference sequence).

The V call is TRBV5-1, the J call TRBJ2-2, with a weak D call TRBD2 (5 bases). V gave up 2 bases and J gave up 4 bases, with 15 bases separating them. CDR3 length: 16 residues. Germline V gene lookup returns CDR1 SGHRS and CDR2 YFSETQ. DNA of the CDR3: TGCGCCAGCAGCTTAAACGCCGGGATTTCCACCGGGGAGCTGTTTTTT. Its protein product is CASSLNAGISTGELFF.

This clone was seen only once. In DNA, the CDR3 is TGTGCTACATTCGGGGGGTTCTCCTACGAGCAGTACTTC. Residues: CATFGGFSYEQYF. The chain joins TRBV28 to TRBJ2-7; TRBD2 agrees at 7 bases. In germline, CDR1 is MDHEN, CDR2 SYDVKM. The CDR3 is 13 amino acids. Combining the CDR3 with reference TRBV28 and TRBJ2-7 gives the whole variable domain DVKVTQSSRYLVKRTGEKVFLECVQDMDHENMFWYRQDPGLGLRLIYFSYDVKMKEKGDIPEGYSVSREKKERFSLILESASTNQTSMYLCATFGGFSYEQYFGPGTRLTVT.

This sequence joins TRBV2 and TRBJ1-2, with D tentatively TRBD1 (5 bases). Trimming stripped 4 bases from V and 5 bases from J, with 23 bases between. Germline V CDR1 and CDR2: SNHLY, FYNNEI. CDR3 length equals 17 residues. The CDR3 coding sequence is TGTGCCAGCAGTGGAGGGCGGGACTCGCGAAGAAGTTATGGCTACACCTTC. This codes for CASSGGRDSRRSYGYTF.

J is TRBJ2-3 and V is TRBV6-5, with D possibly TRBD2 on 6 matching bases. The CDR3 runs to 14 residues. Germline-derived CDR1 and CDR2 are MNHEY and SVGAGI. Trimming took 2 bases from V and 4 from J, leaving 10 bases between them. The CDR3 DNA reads TGTGCCAGCAGTTACGGGAGGTCCGCAGATACGCAGTATTTT. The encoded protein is CASSYGRSADTQYF.

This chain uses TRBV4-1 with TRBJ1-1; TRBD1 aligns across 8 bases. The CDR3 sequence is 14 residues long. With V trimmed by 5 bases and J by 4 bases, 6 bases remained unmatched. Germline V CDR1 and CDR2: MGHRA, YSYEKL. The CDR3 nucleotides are TGCGCCAGCAGCTCTCGGACAGGGTTCACTGAAGCTTTCTTT. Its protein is CASSSRTGFTEAFF.

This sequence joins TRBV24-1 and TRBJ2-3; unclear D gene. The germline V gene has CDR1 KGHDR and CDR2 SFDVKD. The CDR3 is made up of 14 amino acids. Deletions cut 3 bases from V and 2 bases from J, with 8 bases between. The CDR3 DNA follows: TGTGCCACCAGTGATAGACTTTCCACAGATACGCAGTATTTT. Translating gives CATSDRLSTDTQYF.

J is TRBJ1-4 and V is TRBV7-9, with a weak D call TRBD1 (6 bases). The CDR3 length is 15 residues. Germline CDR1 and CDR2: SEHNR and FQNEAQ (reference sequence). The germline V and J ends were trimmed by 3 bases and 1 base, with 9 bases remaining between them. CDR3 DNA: TGTGCCAGCAGCTTGAGGGGGTTAACTAATGAAAAACTGTTTTTT. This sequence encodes CASSLRGLTNEKLFF.

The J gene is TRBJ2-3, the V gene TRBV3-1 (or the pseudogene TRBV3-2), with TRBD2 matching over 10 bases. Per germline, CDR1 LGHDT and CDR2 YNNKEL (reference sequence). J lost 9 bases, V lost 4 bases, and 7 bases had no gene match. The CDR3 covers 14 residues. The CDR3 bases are TGTGCCAGCAGCCCGGGACTAGCGCCCGGCACGCAGTATTTT. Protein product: CASSPGLAPGTQYF.

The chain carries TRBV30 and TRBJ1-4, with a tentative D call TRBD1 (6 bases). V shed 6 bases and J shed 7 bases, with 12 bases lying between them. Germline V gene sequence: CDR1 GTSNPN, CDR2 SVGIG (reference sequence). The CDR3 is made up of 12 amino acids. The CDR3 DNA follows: TGTGCCTGCGACAGGAACGGTGAAAAACTGTTTTTT. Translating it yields CACDRNGEKLFF.